This TCR beta chain was captured by sequencing in a study of CD8 T cells in Susac syndrome. Random hexamers were used to reverse transcribe an amount of roughly 0.45 to 1 ug RNA. In TCRdb, the immunoSEQ multiplex PCR reads were re-called with MiXCR into one record per CDR3 protein. The sample lists 100,000 to 150,000 distinct CDR3 sequences, around 94% occurring once. A single count supports this clonotype. This CDR3 contains 14 residues. Trimming took off 6 bases at V and 1 base at J, with 12 bases between the two ends. CDR1 and CDR2 (germline): SGHTA, FQGTGA. Material: CD8+ T cells from PBMCs. This sequence was found in a human donor with Susac syndrome. This sequence joins TRBV7-3 and TRBJ1-1; perhaps TRBD1 as D (5 bases). The DNA for the CDR3 is TGTGCCAGCAGTCTGGGACCGACGAACACTGAAGCTTTCTTT. This translates into CASSLGPTNTEAFF.